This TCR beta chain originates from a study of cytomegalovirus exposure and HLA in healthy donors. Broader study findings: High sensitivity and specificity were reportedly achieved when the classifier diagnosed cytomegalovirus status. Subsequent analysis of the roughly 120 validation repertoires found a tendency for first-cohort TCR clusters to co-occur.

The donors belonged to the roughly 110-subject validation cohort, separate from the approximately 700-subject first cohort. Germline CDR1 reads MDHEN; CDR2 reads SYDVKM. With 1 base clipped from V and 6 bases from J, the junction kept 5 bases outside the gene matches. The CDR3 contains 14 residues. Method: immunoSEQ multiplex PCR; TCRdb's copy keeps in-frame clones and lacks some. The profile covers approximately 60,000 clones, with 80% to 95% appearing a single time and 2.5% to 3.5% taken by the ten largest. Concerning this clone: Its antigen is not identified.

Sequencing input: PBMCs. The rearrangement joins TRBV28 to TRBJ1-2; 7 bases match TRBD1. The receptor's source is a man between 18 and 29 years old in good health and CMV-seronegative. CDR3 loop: CASSLFRDRNGYTF. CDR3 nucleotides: TGTGCCAGCAGTTTATTCCGGGACAGAAATGGCTACACCTTC.